A selection of T cell receptor beta chains follows, all from one sample in a study of cytomegalovirus exposure and HLA in healthy donors. Clones were read by immunoSEQ multiplex PCR, and TCRdb kept only the in-frame ones, dropping some. The table lists hundreds of thousands of clones, 86% of them singletons. Sequenced: PBMCs. The source is a woman under 30 in good health and CMV-seronegative. Each CDR3 is given with its conserved first and last residue. A D gene is named only where the DNA matches it firmly. Rows give clone size only sometimes, using once, few, many, or a class for an expanded clone.

V	size	D	J	DNA	CDR3
TRBV6-5	once	TRBD1	TRBJ2-7	TGTGCCAGCACGGGACAGGGCTCCTACGAGCAGTACTTC	CASTGQGSYEQYF
TRBV9	.	TRBD1	TRBJ2-1	TGTGCCAGCAGCCCCAATTTTCGGACAGGGGGTTACAATGAGCAGTTCTTC	CASSPNFRTGGYNEQFF
TRBV11-3	.	TRBD1	TRBJ2-3	TGTGCCAGCAGCGGTCGACAGGGGGCAACAGATACGCAGTATTTT	CASSGRQGATDTQYF
TRBV5-1	.	TRBD2	TRBJ2-3	TGCGCCAGCGTGAGGAGCGGGGCCACCACAGATACGCAGTATTTT	CASVRSGATTDTQYF
TRBV6-1	.	TRBD2	TRBJ2-3	TGTGCCAGCAGTCAAGGACTAGCGGCCACAGATACGCAGTATTTT	CASSQGLAATDTQYF
TRBV27	few	TRBD1	TRBJ1-2	TGTGCCAGCAGTCTCGACAGGGAGCTTATGGGCTACACCTTC	CASSLDRELMGYTF
TRBV7-9	once	.	TRBJ1-1	TGTGCCAGCAGCTTTTCTATGAACACTGAAGCTTTCTTT	CASSFSMNTEAFF
TRBV28	few	TRBD1	TRBJ2-7	TGTGCCAGCAGGTCGACAGGGCAAACCTACGAGCAGTACTTC	CASRSTGQTYEQYF
TRBV2	.	.	TRBJ1-2	TGTGCCAGCAGCCGGGAACGCCTCTATGGCTACACCTTC	CASSRERLYGYTF
TRBV6-5	.	TRBD2	TRBJ2-7	TGTGCCAGCAGTCTTAGCGGGGCTCTGACCTACGAGCAGTACTTC	CASSLSGALTYEQYF
TRBV5-4	.	.	TRBJ2-1	TGTGCCAGCAGCCCGGGCCTAAACGGGGGTGAGCAGTTCTTC	CASSPGLNGGEQFF
TRBV7-8	.	TRBD1	TRBJ1-1	TGTGTCAGCAGCCCGGGACAGGGCGCCCTGAACACTGAAGCTTTCTTT	CVSSPGQGALNTEAFF
TRBV5-1	.	.	TRBJ2-3	TGCGCCAGCAGCTGGCGGGGCAGGGGCACAGATACGCAGTATTTT	CASSWRGRGTDTQYF
TRBV6-5	.	.	TRBJ1-2	TGTGCCAGCAGGACACAGGGTAACTATGGAGGCTACACCTTC	CASRTQGNYGGYTF
TRBV30	.	TRBD1	TRBJ2-7	TGTGCCTGGAGTACGCCGGCACAGGGGGTAGACGAGCAGTACTTC	CAWSTPAQGVDEQYF
TRBV4-1	once	.	TRBJ1-4	TGCGCCAGCAGCCAAGATGGAGGGAGGGGTGAAAAACTGTTTTTT	CASSQDGGRGEKLFF
TRBV15	.	.	TRBJ2-2	TGTGCCACCAGCAGAGGGGGGGGCAACACCGGGGAGCTGTTTTTT	CATSRGGGNTGELFF
TRBV10-1	.	TRBD1	TRBJ1-1	TGCGCCACCTCGGGACAGCTGAACACTGAAGCTTTCTTT	CATSGQLNTEAFF
TRBV11-2	.	TRBD1	TRBJ2-4	TGTGCCAGCAGCTTCGGACAGGGGAACATTCAGTACTTC	CASSFGQGNIQYF
TRBV27	.	.	TRBJ2-3	TGTGCCAGCCTACCGGGCGGGAGCACAGATACGCAGTATTTT	CASLPGGSTDTQYF
TRBV5-1	.	TRBD1	TRBJ2-7	TGCGCCAGCAGCCTCCGACAGGGACCCCGACACGAGCAGTACTTC	CASSLRQGPRHEQYF
TRBV6-5	.	.	TRBJ1-1	TGTGCCAGCAGTTACTCTCCAGGAAATGAAGCTTTCTTT	CASSYSPGNEAFF
TRBV5-6	.	TRBD1	TRBJ1-1	TGTGCCAGCAGCTTGGCCCCCTACAGGGGGCGTAAGAGAACTGAAGCTTTCTTT	CASSLAPYRGRKRTEAFF
TRBV6-5	once	TRBD1	TRBJ1-1	TGTGCCAGCAGTCGAGACAGGGGGAACACTGAAGCTTTCTTT	CASSRDRGNTEAFF
TRBV5-1	.	.	TRBJ1-2	TGCGCCAGCGAGGCGGTACCTAACTATGGCTACACCTTC	CASEAVPNYGYTF
TRBV6-6	.	.	TRBJ1-2	TGTGCCAGCAGTTACCCGGTCGGACAGTATGGCTACACCTTC	CASSYPVGQYGYTF
TRBV28	.	.	TRBJ1-5	TGTGCCAGCAGAGAGGAAGGTGGCCGGGGGTTCAATCAGCCCCAGCATTTT	CASREEGGRGFNQPQHF
TRBV6-1	.	.	TRBJ1-6	TGTGCCAGCAGTGAATGGGTGAAGGGAGGGTCACCCCTCCACTTT	CASSEWVKGGSPLHF
TRBV6-6	.	TRBD1	TRBJ1-3	TGTGCCAGCAGTTGGGAACAGGGGAGCTCTGGAAACACCATATATTTT	CASSWEQGSSGNTIYF
TRBV4-1	.	.	TRBJ1-5	TGCGCCAGCAGCCAAAGGTGGCAGGGAGGGAATCAGCCCCAGCATTTT	CASSQRWQGGNQPQHF
TRBV9	.	.	TRBJ2-7	TGTGCCAGCAGCCCTCTGGCGGAATCCTACGAGCAGTACTTC	CASSPLAESYEQYF
TRBV28	few	TRBD1	TRBJ2-7	TGTGCCAGCAGTTTCCGGGACAGGGATTACGAGCAGTACTTC	CASSFRDRDYEQYF
TRBV2	.	.	TRBJ1-5	TGTGCCAGCAGGGGAGTGAGTGGCAATCAGCCCCAGCATTTT	CASRGVSGNQPQHF
TRBV5-4	.	.	TRBJ2-2	TGTGCCAGCAGCTCCGGACAGACCGGGGAGCTGTTTTTT	CASSSGQTGELFF
TRBV27	.	.	TRBJ2-2	TGTGCCAGCAGTTTAGTTTTCGTCGGGGAGCTGTTTTTT	CASSLVFVGELFF
TRBV6-1	.	.	TRBJ1-4	TGTGCCAGCAGTGAGGGAGGCTTTAATGAAAAACTGTTTTTT	CASSEGGFNEKLFF
TRBV18	once	TRBD1	TRBJ2-1	TGTGCCAGCTCACCGGGACAGGGATCCTACAATGAGCAGTTCTTC	CASSPGQGSYNEQFF
TRBV27	.	.	TRBJ2-6	TGTGCCAGCAGTTCCCACTCCGTTCTCTCTGGGGCCAACGTCCTGACTTTC	CASSSHSVLSGANVLTF
TRBV29-1	.	TRBD2	TRBJ2-3	TGCAGCGTCGGGACTAGTTATTCTTTCACAGATACGCAGTATTTT	CSVGTSYSFTDTQYF
TRBV2	.	TRBD1	TRBJ1-4	TGTGCCAGCAGTGTATCTGTCAGGGGGCCTAATGAAAAACTGTTTTTT	CASSVSVRGPNEKLFF
TRBV4-1	.	TRBD1	TRBJ1-4	TGCGCCAGCAGCGGCGGAGGGACAGGGATCGAAAAACTGTTTTTT	CASSGGGTGIEKLFF
TRBV7-9	once	.	TRBJ2-7	TGTGCCAGCAGCCCCCGTAGGGGCCCCTACGAGCAGTACTTC	CASSPRRGPYEQYF
TRBV7-9	.	.	TRBJ1-5	TGTGCCAGCAGCTCGAAGAACGCAGGGATGCAGCATTTT	CASSSKNAGMQHF
TRBV29-1	.	TRBD1	TRBJ2-5	TGCAGCGTTTGGGCAGGGGGCCGGGAGACCCAGTACTTC	CSVWAGGRETQYF
TRBV4-2	.	.	TRBJ1-3	TGTGCCAGCAGCCAAGATCGGGGGACTGGAAACACCATATATTTT	CASSQDRGTGNTIYF
TRBV28	.	.	TRBJ2-5	TGTGCCAGCAGTTCTCAGGGGGGAGGAGAGACCCAGTACTTC	CASSSQGGGETQYF